This is a list of T cell receptor beta chains from one sample in a study of cytomegalovirus exposure and HLA in healthy donors. The protocol was immunoSEQ multiplex PCR, while the TCRdb copy is restricted to in-frame clones and leaves out a portion. Seen here are approximately 85,000 clones, approximately 70% observed once, and the top ten hold approximately 10%. Sample: PBMCs. The receptor source for this set is a woman aged 40 to 50 in good health and CMV-seropositive. Each CDR3 is given with its conserved first and last residue. Fields, in order: V gene, J gene, D gene, clone size, CDR3 protein, CDR3 DNA. The D gene is left open where the match is weak. Size tells how often a clone was seen (once, few, many) or the class of an expanded clone, and some rows leave it out.

TRBV27	TRBJ1-2	.	.	CASSSRGRGYGYTF	TGTGCCAGCAGTTCCAGGGGTCGAGGCTATGGCTACACCTTC
TRBV7-9	TRBJ2-1	.	few	CASSLGLSSYNEQFF	TGTGCCAGCAGCTTGGGCCTCAGCTCCTACAATGAGCAGTTCTTC
TRBV30	TRBJ2-7	.	.	CAWSVLRRVYEQYF	TGTGCCTGGAGTGTTCTGCGGAGGGTCTACGAGCAGTACTTC
TRBV15	TRBJ2-2	TRBD1	.	CATSRRGQMNTGELFF	TGTGCCACCAGCAGAAGGGGACAGATGAACACCGGGGAGCTGTTTTTT
TRBV27	TRBJ2-1	TRBD2	.	CASSLPSGGASYNEQFF	TGTGCCAGCAGTTTACCCTCCGGGGGGGCCTCCTACAATGAGCAGTTCTTC
TRBV29-1	TRBJ1-2	.	.	CSVGQEVSYGYTF	TGCAGCGTTGGACAGGAGGTCTCCTATGGCTACACCTTC
TRBV14	TRBJ1-1	.	few	CASSQAGARGVAFF	TGTGCCAGCAGCCAGGCAGGGGCGCGCGGCGTAGCTTTCTTT
TRBV5-4	TRBJ2-5	.	.	CASSRPTGDEETQYF	TGTGCCAGCAGCCGCCCAACCGGGGATGAAGAGACCCAGTACTTC
TRBV5-1	TRBJ2-1	TRBD1	.	CASSFFSGQGEGEQFF	TGCGCCAGCAGCTTTTTCTCCGGACAGGGTGAAGGTGAGCAGTTCTTC
TRBV6-1	TRBJ2-7	.	.	CASREDSSYEQYF	TGTGCCAGCAGAGAGGACAGCTCCTACGAGCAGTACTTC
TRBV5-1	TRBJ1-1	.	.	CASSGTGTMNTEAFF	TGCGCCAGCAGTGGGACTGGAACCATGAACACTGAAGCTTTCTTT
TRBV4-2	TRBJ1-5	.	.	CASSQDITASNQPQHF	TGTGCCAGCAGCCAAGATATAACCGCGAGCAATCAGCCCCAGCATTTT
TRBV7-8	TRBJ2-3	.	medium-sized	CASQRPLGGPGTDTQYF	TGTGCCAGTCAACGTCCACTCGGAGGGCCAGGCACAGATACGCAGTATTTT
TRBV20-1	TRBJ1-1	.	.	CSARGLAGAFF	TGCAGTGCTAGAGGTCTGGCAGGAGCTTTCTTT
TRBV6-1	TRBJ2-7	TRBD1	.	CASRTGTGSYEQYF	TGTGCCAGCAGGACCGGGACAGGGTCATACGAGCAGTACTTC
TRBV4-2	TRBJ1-3	.	.	CASSQGREDTIYF	TGTGCCAGCAGCCAAGGCCGGGAGGACACCATATATTTT
TRBV5-1	TRBJ2-2	.	.	CASSLVPGYTGELFF	TGCGCCAGCAGCTTGGTTCCGGGATACACCGGGGAGCTGTTTTTT
TRBV28	TRBJ1-1	TRBD1	few	CASQGDMDLNTEAFF	TGTGCCAGCCAGGGGGACATGGATCTAAACACTGAAGCTTTCTTT
TRBV2	TRBJ1-1	.	few	CASSLGEAFF	TGTGCCAGCAGCCTCGGTGAAGCTTTCTTT
TRBV9	TRBJ2-2	TRBD2	.	CASSVGSGRATGELFF	TGTGCCAGCAGCGTAGGTAGCGGGAGGGCCACCGGGGAGCTGTTTTTT
TRBV5-1	TRBJ2-3	TRBD1	few	CASSLQAGTADTQYF	TGCGCCAGCAGCTTGCAGGCAGGGACAGCAGATACGCAGTATTTT
TRBV7-9	TRBJ1-6	TRBD1	once	CASSLFVSRDRGPSPLHF	TGTGCCAGCAGCTTATTCGTGTCGCGGGACAGGGGGCCTTCACCCCTCCACTTT
TRBV5-1	TRBJ1-2	.	.	CASSLQGGDGYTF	TGCGCCAGCAGCTTGCAGGGTGGGGATGGCTACACCTTC
TRBV5-1	TRBJ1-2	TRBD1	.	CASTRTGGYGYTF	TGCGCCAGCACCCGGACAGGGGGATATGGCTACACCTTC
TRBV28	TRBJ2-7	.	.	CASRREGHYEQYF	TGTGCCAGCAGGCGAGAGGGACACTACGAGCAGTACTTC
TRBV9	TRBJ1-2	.	.	CASSGTARNVTF	TGTGCCAGCAGCGGGACAGCCCGGAATGTTACCTTC
TRBV6-6	TRBJ2-5	TRBD1	.	CASKWGQVQETQYF	TGTGCCAGCAAATGGGGACAGGTACAAGAGACCCAGTACTTC
TRBV18	TRBJ2-7	TRBD1	.	CASSRNRDRTHEQYF	TGTGCCAGCTCACGGAATCGGGACAGGACCCACGAGCAGTACTTC
TRBV6-1	TRBJ2-7	TRBD2	.	CASSQTSGGAHEQYF	TGTGCCAGCAGTCAAACTAGCGGGGGGGCCCACGAGCAGTACTTC
TRBV10-1	TRBJ2-1	TRBD1	.	CASSPGQGGNEQFF	TGCGCCAGCTCGCCGGGACAGGGGGGAAATGAGCAGTTCTTC
TRBV5-1	TRBJ1-2	.	.	CASSEDGSYGYTF	TGCGCCAGCAGCGAAGACGGGTCCTATGGCTACACCTTC
TRBV7-3	TRBJ1-6	.	.	CASSPQSNSPLHF	TGTGCCAGCAGCCCCCAGTCTAATTCACCCCTCCACTTT
TRBV7-2	TRBJ1-2	TRBD1	few	CASSPRVGQGGYGYTF	TGTGCCAGCAGCCCAAGGGTGGGACAGGGAGGCTATGGCTACACCTTC
TRBV2	TRBJ2-5	.	.	CASKPTGEETQYF	TGTGCCAGCAAGCCCACTGGTGAAGAGACCCAGTACTTC
TRBV5-1	TRBJ2-2	TRBD2	once	CASSAPPGLAGGNTGELFF	TGCGCCAGCAGCGCCCCCCCGGGACTAGCGGGAGGGAACACCGGGGAGCTGTTTTTT
TRBV18	TRBJ2-7	TRBD1	.	CASSPGQGEAEQYF	TGTGCCAGCTCACCGGGACAGGGGGAGGCCGAGCAGTACTTC
TRBV9	TRBJ1-3	.	.	CASREDSPGNTIYF	TGTGCCAGCAGAGAGGACAGTCCTGGAAACACCATATATTTT
TRBV7-2	TRBJ1-6	.	once	CASSLVWFGGNSPLHF	TGTGCCAGCAGCTTAGTTTGGTTTGGGGGGAATTCACCCCTCCACTTT
TRBV11-3	TRBJ2-7	.	.	CASSFVTGWALYEQYF	TGTGCCAGCAGCTTTGTCACTGGTTGGGCGCTTTACGAGCAGTACTTC
TRBV2	TRBJ1-3	TRBD1	.	CASSLGQDTIYF	TGTGCCAGCAGCCTAGGACAGGACACCATATATTTT
TRBV30	TRBJ1-2	.	.	CAWSAYIRGGYTF	TGTGCCTGGAGTGCATACATCCGGGGGGGCTACACCTTC
TRBV30	TRBJ2-1	TRBD2	.	CAWSVAGLAGANEQFF	TGTGCCTGGAGTGTAGCCGGACTAGCGGGAGCCAATGAGCAGTTCTTC
TRBV28	TRBJ1-3	.	.	CASSPGDNRNTIYF	TGTGCCAGCAGTCCCGGGGACAATCGGAACACCATATATTTT
TRBV5-1	TRBJ1-6	.	.	CASSLAGENNSPLHF	TGCGCCAGCAGCCTAGCAGGGGAGAATAATTCACCCCTCCACTTT
TRBV7-9	TRBJ1-5	TRBD1	.	CASSPLGQEGNQPQHF	TGTGCCAGCAGCCCGCTAGGACAGGAGGGCAATCAGCCCCAGCATTTT
TRBV10-3	TRBJ1-4	.	.	CAISDSRGEKLFF	TGTGCCATCAGTGACTCGCGGGGAGAAAAACTGTTTTTT
TRBV6-1	TRBJ1-2	.	.	CASSEAGWDGYTF	TGTGCCAGCAGTGAAGCGGGCTGGGATGGCTACACCTTC
TRBV2	TRBJ1-2	.	.	CASSDRVNYGYTF	TGTGCCAGCAGTGACAGGGTCAACTATGGCTACACCTTC
TRBV27	TRBJ1-1	.	.	CASSSVNTEAFF	TGTGCCAGCAGTAGCGTGAACACTGAAGCTTTCTTT
TRBV29-1	TRBJ1-2	.	.	CSARENSGNGYTF	TGCAGCGCCCGAGAGAATTCAGGGAATGGCTACACCTTC
TRBV2	TRBJ1-4	.	.	CASRQVEKLFF	TGTGCCAGCAGGCAGGTTGAAAAACTGTTTTTT
TRBV5-1	TRBJ2-2	.	few	CASSLGWMTTATNTGELFF	TGCGCCAGCAGCTTGGGTTGGATGACGACAGCTACGAACACCGGGGAGCTGTTTTTT
TRBV10-3	TRBJ2-3	.	.	CAITSGGTDTQYF	TGTGCCATCACCAGTGGAGGCACAGATACGCAGTATTTT
TRBV10-2	TRBJ2-2	TRBD2	.	CASSIAGELSGELFF	TGCGCCAGCAGCATAGCGGGAGAGTTGTCCGGGGAGCTGTTTTTT